The TCR beta chain under discussion was sequenced for a study of CD8 T cells in Susac syndrome. The germline V gene has CDR1 MNHNY and CDR2 SVGAGI (reference sequence). The CDR3 sequence is 14 residues long. V lost 0 bases, J lost 4 bases, and 9 bases lay in between. This clonotype appeared once. Random-hexamer reverse transcription was applied to about 0.45 to 1 ug RNA. Using its own MiXCR run on the immunoSEQ multiplex PCR reads, TCRdb lists one record per CDR3 protein. Of some 190,000 distinct CDR3 sequences in the sample, nearly 97% are singletons; the top ten hold 0.093%. This clonotype was sampled from a human donor with multiple sclerosis. Specimen: CD4+ T cells from PBMCs. The V gene is TRBV6-6, the J gene TRBJ1-2; D might be TRBD1 (5 bases). The CDR3 DNA sequence: TGTGCCAGCAGTTACTCGAAGGGACTCTATGGCTACACCTTC. This gives the protein CASSYSKGLYGYTF.